One and the same sample provided the 21 T cell receptor beta chains below, sequenced in a study of patients and donors after allogeneic stem cell transplantation. MiXCR, applied by TCRdb to the RT-PCR reads, yields one record per CDR3 protein. The sample lists some 960,000 distinct CDR3 sequences; about a sixth were seen once. Sequences were obtained from blood, either unsorted or a sorted T cell fraction (not recorded which). These receptors all stem from a human donor who was either an allogeneic HSCT recipient or a stem cell or donor lymphocyte infusion donor (not recorded which). It is not recorded whose cells these are; they may come from a transplant donor.

This clonotype was counted only a few times. V is TRBV4-1 and J is TRBJ1-6; unclear D gene. V lost 1 base and J 0 bases, leaving 10 bases between the germline ends. Germline CDR1 reads MGHRA; CDR2 reads YSYEKL. This CDR3 has 17 amino acids. The CDR3 sequence is CASSQVRAISYNSPLHF. CDR3 nucleotide sequence: TGCGCCAGCAGCCAAGTACGGGCGATCTCCTATAATTCACCCCTCCACTTT.

Only a few counts were recorded for this clonotype. This chain links TRBV7-3 with TRBJ2-1; D gene ambiguous. The CDR3 runs 14 residues. The V end lost 5 bases, the J end lost 5 bases, and 13 bases lay between the germline ends. Per germline, CDR1 SGHTA and CDR2 FQGTGA. CDR3 loop: CASSPINGNNEQFF. In nucleotides, the CDR3 is TGTGCCAGCAGCCCAATAAACGGAAACAATGAGCAGTTCTTC.

The chain couples TRBV2 to TRBJ2-2, with D possibly matching TRBD2 (5 bases). Trimming removed 7 bases from V and 0 bases from J, with 12 bases in between. CDR1 is SNHLY, CDR2 FYNNEI, per germline. CDR3 size: 15 residues. The CDR3 protein is CASKSGNSNTGELFF. CDR3 in DNA: TGTGCCAGCAAGTCGGGGAATTCGAACACCGGGGAGCTGTTTTTT.

This chain links TRBV24-1 with TRBJ1-5; D perhaps matches TRBD1 (5 bases). The CDR3 totals 14 residues. Per the germline V gene, CDR1 is KGHDR and CDR2 is SFDVKD. Trimming pared 7 bases from V and 9 bases from J, leaving 18 bases between. The CDR3 loop is CATSTRAERGPQHF. Written as DNA, the CDR3 is TGTGCCACCAGCACTCGGGCAGAAAGGGGGCCCCAGCATTTT.

The chain uses TRBV4-2 and TRBJ1-1; the D gene is possibly TRBD1 (5 bases). V lost 4 bases and J 1 base, leaving 16 bases between the germline ends. The CDR3 covers 16 residues. Germline V gene lookup returns CDR1 LGHNA and CDR2 YNFKEQ. The CDR3 reads CASSPGEGGENTEAFF. The CDR3 nucleotides read TGTGCCAGCAGCCCCGGGGAAGGAGGGGAGAACACTGAAGCTTTCTTT.

There are a few counts of this clonotype. For the CDR3, the DNA is TGTGCCAGCAGCGTAGGGGTGGGCCAACAAGAGACCCAGTACTTC. Amino acids: CASSVGVGQQETQYF. The chain recombines TRBV9 with TRBJ2-5; unclear D gene. This CDR3 contains 15 residues. V lost 0 bases, J lost 2 bases, and 11 bases lay in between. Germline CDR1 SGDLS, CDR2 YYNGEE.

This clonotype has just a few counts. CDR3 sequence reads: CSVEESGTTYEQYF. CDR3 DNA: TGCAGCGTTGAGGAGTCCGGGACCACCTACGAGCAGTACTTC. V and J are TRBV29-1 and TRBJ2-7; D assignment may be TRBD1 or TRBD2 (5 bases each). The CDR3 covers 14 residues. V was clipped by 3 bases and J by 2 bases, with 14 bases between them. CDR1 is SQVTM and CDR2 is ANQGSEA in the germline V gene.

The V gene is TRBV9, the J gene TRBJ2-7; no firm D call. Germline CDR1 and CDR2: SGDLS and YYNGEE. There are 13 residues in the CDR3. V was shortened by 2 bases and J by 3 bases, with 9 bases between the two germline ends. CDR3 in DNA: TGTGCCAGCAGCGTTTCCGGCAACTACGAGCAGTACTTC. Residues: CASSVSGNYEQYF.

At least ten counts were recorded for this clonotype. V usage is TRBV10-3 and J usage is TRBJ2-1; D is unclear. V lost 7 bases to trimming and J lost 3 bases, with 13 bases between them. The CDR3 runs 14 residues. Germline CDR1 and CDR2: ENHRY and SYGVKD. As DNA, the CDR3 is TGTGCCATCAACGCCCGTGGAAACTACAATGAGCAGTTCTTC. It codes for CAINARGNYNEQFF.

The rearrangement uses TRBV11-2 and TRBJ2-5; 9 bases are shared with TRBD2. CDR1 is SGHAT, CDR2 FQNNGV, per germline. The CDR3 loop spans 13 amino acids. V was pared by 0 bases and J by 9 bases, with 2 bases of the junction left unmatched. CDR3 nucleotides: TGTGCCAGCAGCTTAGAGCGGGGGGGGGCCCAGTACTTC. Its protein product is CASSLERGGAQYF.

This clonotype was observed a handful of times. The chain carries TRBV5-5 and TRBJ2-3; 7 positions agree with TRBD2. The V gene end was trimmed by 4 bases and the J gene end by 6 bases; junction bases not matched to a gene: 20. The CDR3 contains 18 residues. Germline CDR1 SGHKS, CDR2 YYEKEE (reference sequence). CDR3 coding DNA: TGTGCCAGCAGCCCACAAGGGGTCGGGGTAGCGGGTGCGGATACGCAGTATTTT. It specifies CASSPQGVGVAGADTQYF.

This clonotype was picked up a small number of times. This chain joins TRBV10-2 and TRBJ2-5; D is undetermined. The length of the CDR3 is 12 residues. CDR1 is WSHSY and CDR2 is SAAADI in the germline V gene. V lost 5 bases and J lost 4, with 8 bases in between. For the CDR3, the DNA is TGCGCCAGCAGTACCTTACCAGAGACCCAGTACTTC. Translation: CASSTLPETQYF.

This clonotype was recorded a few times. Sequence at one end of the junction differs from germline and may be a read error. The rearrangement joins TRBV12-5 to TRBJ1-1; the D gene is possibly TRBD1 (6 bases). The CDR3 has 16 residues. Germline lookup yields CDR1 LGHNT and CDR2 FRNRAP. Here the CDR3 reads CASGLGHRDLKTEAFF. The CDR3, as DNA: TGTGCTAGTGGTTTGGGTCACAGGGATCTGAAGACTGAAGCTTTCTTT. Full variable domain (missing parts from reference TRBV12-5 and TRBJ1-1): DARVTQTPRHKVTEMGQEVTMRCQPILGHNTVFWYRQTMMQGLELLAYFRNRAPLDDSGMPKDRFSAEMPDATLATLKIQPSEPRDSAVYFCASGLGHRDLKTEAFFGQGTRLTVV.

The chain has TRBV6-2 or TRBV6-3 and TRBJ1-1, with unresolved D. Trimming removed 10 bases at V and 0 bases at J, with 12 bases between. The CDR3 runs to 13 residues. In germline, CDR1 is MNHEY, CDR2 SVGEGT. Here the CDR3 DNA reads TGTGCCACCCACTGGGTCATGAACACTGAAGCTTTCTTT. Its translation: CATHWVMNTEAFF.

The table lists this clonotype with a few counts. The chain carries TRBV12-3 or TRBV12-4 and TRBJ2-7, with 8 bases aligning to TRBD1. Losses at the gene ends were 5 bases for V and 3 bases for J; bases not matched to a gene: 3. The CDR3 totals 13 residues. CDR3 sequence: CASSRTGHYEQYF. The CDR3 nucleotides are TGTGCCAGCAGTAGGACAGGGCACTACGAGCAGTACTTC.

This clonotype has only a few counts. The rearrangement joins TRBV5-1 to TRBJ2-2, with TRBD1 matching over 7 bases. CDR3 length: 15 amino acids. J was trimmed by 2 bases and V by 2 bases; bases with no gene match: 3. The V gene's germline CDR1 is SGHRS and CDR2 YFSETQ. The CDR3 protein is CASSFQGDNTGELFF. The CDR3 region has the DNA TGCGCCAGCAGCTTTCAGGGGGACAACACCGGGGAGCTGTTTTTT. The whole variable domain, filled in from reference TRBV5-1 and TRBJ2-2, reads KAGVTQTPRYLIKTRGQQVTLSCSPISGHRSVSWYQQTPGQGLQFLFEYFSETQRNKGNFPGRFSGRQFSNSRSEMNVSTLELGDSALYLCASSFQGDNTGELFFGEGSRLTVL.

This clonotype was found a few times. V and J are TRBV2 and TRBJ1-4, with 8 bases fitting TRBD1. Losses at the gene ends were 4 bases for V and 6 bases for J; bases not matched to a gene: 7. Germline V gene lookup returns CDR1 SNHLY and CDR2 FYNNEI. This CDR3 is 15 amino acids long. CDR3 DNA: TGTGCCAGCAGTGCGGTTCAGGGGGCCTATGAAAAACTGTTTTTT. Protein sequence: CASSAVQGAYEKLFF.

This chain joins TRBV29-1 and TRBJ2-7; a weak D match, TRBD1 (7 bases). The V gene lost 4 bases and the J gene lost 0 bases, with 13 bases spanning the gap. There are 14 residues in the CDR3. The germline CDR1 and CDR2 sequences are SQVTM and ANQGSEA. CDR3 bases: TGCAGCGTTGCGGAGGGGGCATCCTCCTACGAGCAGTACTTC. This encodes CSVAEGASSYEQYF.

This clonotype was counted only a few times. V and J are TRBV7-6 and TRBJ1-6; D uncertain. The CDR3 has 13 amino acids. Germline lookup yields CDR1 SGHVS and CDR2 FNYEAQ. V lost 5 bases and J 8 bases, leaving 10 bases between the germline ends. The CDR3 region is CASSPEPDSPLHF. The CDR3 DNA reads TGTGCCAGCAGCCCTGAACCGGATTCACCCCTCCACTTT.

This clonotype was counted a few times. V usage is TRBV6-1 and J usage is TRBJ1-2; the D gene is possibly TRBD1 (6 bases). The length of the CDR3 is 13 residues. The germline gives CDR1 MNHNS, CDR2 SASEGT. Trimming removed 7 bases from V and 4 bases from J, with 13 bases in between. This chain's CDR3 is CASTGQTIYGYTF. Written as DNA, the CDR3 is TGTGCCAGCACAGGACAGACTATCTATGGCTACACCTTC.

This clonotype was detected only a few times. V gene TRBV3-1 combines with J gene TRBJ2-1; 9 bases line up with TRBD2. With 4 bases clipped from V and 5 bases from J, the junction kept 9 bases outside the gene matches. The CDR3 loop spans 16 amino acids. Germline values: CDR1 LGHDT, CDR2 YNNKEL (reference sequence). CDR3 nucleotide sequence: TGTGCCAGCAGCCGTTTAGCGGGGGCGATAGACAATGAGCAGTTCTTC. Its protein is CASSRLAGAIDNEQFF.